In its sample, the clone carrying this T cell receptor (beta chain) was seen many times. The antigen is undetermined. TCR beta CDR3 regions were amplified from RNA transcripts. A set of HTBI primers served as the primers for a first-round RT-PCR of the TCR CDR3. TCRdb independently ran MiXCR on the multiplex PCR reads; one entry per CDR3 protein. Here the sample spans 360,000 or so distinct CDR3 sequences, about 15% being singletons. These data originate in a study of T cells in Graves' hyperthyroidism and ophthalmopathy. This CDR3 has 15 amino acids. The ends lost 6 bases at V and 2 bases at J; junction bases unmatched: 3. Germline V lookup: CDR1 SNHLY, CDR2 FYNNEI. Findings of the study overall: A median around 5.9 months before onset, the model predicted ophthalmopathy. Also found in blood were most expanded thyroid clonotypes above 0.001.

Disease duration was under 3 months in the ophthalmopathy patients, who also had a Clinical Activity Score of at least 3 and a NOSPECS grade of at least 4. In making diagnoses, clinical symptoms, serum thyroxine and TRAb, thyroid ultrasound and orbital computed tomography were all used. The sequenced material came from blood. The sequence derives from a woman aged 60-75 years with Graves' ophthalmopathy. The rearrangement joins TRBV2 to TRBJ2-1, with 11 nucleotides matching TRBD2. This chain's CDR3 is CASRAGLAAYNEQFF. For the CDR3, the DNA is TGTGCCAGCAGAGCGGGACTAGCGGCCTACAATGAGCAGTTCTTC.